The 21 T cell receptor beta chains reported below all come from one sample, sequenced in a study of T cell responses to AZD1222 COVID-19 vaccine. Clones were read by immunoSEQ multiplex PCR, and TCRdb kept only the in-frame ones, dropping some. The data show about 95,000 clones, roughly 89% seen once. This sample comprised peripheral blood, obtained on day 0 of AZD1222 vaccination. The receptors originated from an adult in good health.

V is TRBV5-5 and J is TRBJ1-6; TRBD1 might be the D (5 bases). The CDR3 covers 15 residues. Germline V lookup: CDR1 SGHKS, CDR2 YYEKEE (reference sequence). V was clipped by 2 bases and J by 7 bases, with 13 bases between them. The CDR3 loop reads CASSFENKGNSPLHF. The CDR3 DNA reads TGTGCCAGCAGCTTTGAGAACAAGGGGAATTCACCCCTCCACTTT.

V and J are TRBV19 and TRBJ1-1; TRBD1 aligns across 7 bases. The length of the CDR3 is 17 residues. Looked up from germline, CDR1 is LNHDA and CDR2 is SQIVND (reference sequence). The junction had 7 bases not matched to a gene; V was cut back by 0 bases and J by 0 bases. CDR3 residues: CASSIDLRTGVNTEAFF. The DNA for the CDR3 is TGTGCCAGTAGTATAGATCTCCGAACAGGGGTGAACACTGAAGCTTTCTTT.

V gene TRBV27 combines with J gene TRBJ1-3; D not certain. Trimming pared 5 bases from V and 1 base from J, leaving 15 bases between. In germline, CDR1 is MNHEY, CDR2 SMNVEV (reference sequence). The CDR3 loop spans 16 amino acids. CDR3 region: CASSAQRGLSGNTIYF. The CDR3 DNA reads TGTGCCAGCAGTGCCCAACGGGGTCTGTCTGGAAACACCATATATTTT.

V is TRBV7-8 and J is TRBJ1-5; D remains ambiguous. Per germline, CDR1 SGHVS and CDR2 FQNEAQ. The CDR3 length is 15 residues. The V and J ends lost 1 base and 2 bases respectively, with 9 bases between them. The CDR3 reads CASSLGAARNQPQHF. The CDR3, as DNA: TGTGCCAGCAGCTTAGGGGCAGCCCGCAATCAGCCCCAGCATTTT. Drawing the rest from reference TRBV7-8 and TRBJ1-5, the complete variable domain is GAGVSQSPRYKVAKRGQDVALRCDPISGHVSLFWYQQALGQGPEFLTYFQNEAQLDKSGLPSDRFFAERPEGSVSTLKIQRTQQEDSAVYLCASSLGAARNQPQHFGDGTRLSIL.

This sequence joins TRBV5-1 and TRBJ1-1, with TRBD1 matching over 9 bases. Unmatched junction bases numbered 4, after V lost 4 bases and J lost 0 bases. Per germline, CDR1 SGHRS and CDR2 YFSETQ. This CDR3 has 15 amino acids. CDR3 protein: CASSGDRGMNTEAFF. The CDR3 DNA is TGCGCCAGCAGCGGTGACAGGGGGATGAACACTGAAGCTTTCTTT. Together with reference TRBV5-1 and TRBJ1-1, the CDR3 gives the full variable domain: KAGVTQTPRYLIKTRGQQVTLSCSPISGHRSVSWYQQTPGQGLQFLFEYFSETQRNKGNFPGRFSGRQFSNSRSEMNVSTLELGDSALYLCASSGDRGMNTEAFFGQGTRLTVV.

The chain recombines TRBV3-1 (or the pseudogene TRBV3-2) with TRBJ2-7; the D gene is possibly TRBD2 (6 bases). The CDR3 is made up of 14 amino acids. The germline V and J ends were trimmed by 0 bases and 2 bases, with 8 bases remaining between them. Per the germline V gene, CDR1 is LGHDT and CDR2 is YNNKEL (reference sequence). Here the CDR3 reads CASSQDVAAYEQYF. For the CDR3, the DNA is TGTGCCAGCAGCCAAGATGTAGCGGCCTACGAGCAGTACTTC.

V and J are TRBV6-6 and TRBJ1-1; unclear D gene. Trimming stripped 0 bases from V and 8 bases from J, with 7 bases between. CDR3 length: 12 residues. CDR1 is MNHNY, CDR2 SVGAGI, per germline (reference sequence). The CDR3 DNA reads TGTGCCAGCAGTTACTCAACAGAAGAAGCTTTCTTT. Protein: CASSYSTEEAFF.

As regards this clone: Other DNA sequences in the sample encode the same CDR3. The V call is TRBV29-1, the J call TRBJ1-2, with a weak D call TRBD1 (5 bases). Per the germline V gene, CDR1 is SQVTM and CDR2 is ANQGSEA. This CDR3 is 13 amino acids long. V lost 2 bases and J lost 0, with 7 bases in between. CDR3 DNA sequence: TGCAGCGTTGAAACAGGAGCTAACTATGGCTACACCTTC. Protein sequence: CSVETGANYGYTF.

CDR3 amino acids: CASRAGTPISPLHF. The CDR3 nucleotides are TGTGCCAGCAGAGCCGGGACACCCATTTCACCCCTCCACTTT. The chain employs TRBV13 and TRBJ1-6; weak D call: TRBD1 (6 bases). Germline CDR1 reads PRHDT; CDR2 reads FYEKMQ (reference sequence). The CDR3 sequence is 14 residues long. V lost 6 bases to trimming and J lost 9 bases, with 15 bases between them.

This sequence joins TRBV9 and TRBJ2-5; a weak D match, TRBD2 (6 bases). CDR1 is SGDLS and CDR2 is YYNGEE in the germline V gene. This CDR3 region has 14 residues. V gave up 6 bases and J gave up 5 bases, with 17 bases separating them. Here the CDR3 DNA reads TGTGCCAGCACCATCGGGGGTATGGGTGAGACCCAGTACTTC. Translating it yields CASTIGGMGETQYF.

The chain recombines TRBV6-5 with TRBJ2-3; 7 positions agree with TRBD2. This CDR3 has 12 residues. V was clipped by 8 bases and J by 6 bases; unmatched bases: 5. Germline V CDR1 and CDR2: MNHEY, SVGAGI. CDR3 DNA: TGTGCCAGCGGGGGAGGGTTCGATACGCAGTATTTT. Its protein is CASGGGFDTQYF.

This chain uses TRBV24-1 with TRBJ1-2; D not resolved. CDR1 KGHDR and CDR2 SFDVKD come from the germline V gene. This CDR3 has 12 residues. V shed 0 bases and J shed 9 bases, with 7 bases lying between them. Here the CDR3 DNA reads TGTGCCACCAGTGATTTGCACTGGCGCTACACCTTC. As protein: CATSDLHWRYTF.

This sequence joins TRBV2 and TRBJ1-2; D gene uncertain. Germline CDR1 SNHLY, CDR2 FYNNEI. This CDR3 has 13 residues. The V and J ends lost 8 bases and 3 bases respectively, with 13 bases between them. The CDR3 DNA sequence: TGTGCCAGCCGCGGGCAGAGCTACTATGGCTACACCTTC. It codes for CASRGQSYYGYTF.

This clone occurred once. V is TRBV28 and J is TRBJ2-7; D may be TRBD1 (5 bases). The CDR3 is made up of 12 amino acids. V was clipped by 5 bases and J by 5 bases, with 10 bases between them. In germline, CDR1 is MDHEN, CDR2 SYDVKM. CDR3 loop: CASSPNRNEQYF. CDR3 sequence (DNA): TGTGCCAGCAGTCCCAACAGGAACGAGCAGTACTTC.

CDR3: CASSPRRGSSYNEQFF. The CDR3 DNA is TGTGCCAGCAGCCCGAGGCGGGGGAGCTCCTACAATGAGCAGTTCTTC. This rearrangement joins TRBV9 to TRBJ2-1, with 7 bases aligning to TRBD2. Germline V gene data show CDR1 as SGDLS and CDR2 as YYNGEE. CDR3 size: 16 residues. V lost 4 bases, J lost 0 bases, and 7 bases stayed unmatched.

CDR3 sequence (DNA): TGCAGCGCCGAGACAGGGGGCTATGGCTACACCTTC. Translation gives CSAETGGYGYTF. This rearrangement joins TRBV29-1 to TRBJ1-2, with TRBD1 identical over 9 bases. The V segment lost 7 bases and the J segment 4 bases; nucleotides outside the gene matches: 4. Germline CDR1 reads SQVTM; CDR2 reads ANQGSEA. The CDR3 runs 12 residues.

A few counts support this clone. This chain links TRBV10-1 with TRBJ2-3; D is perhaps TRBD1 or TRBD2 (6 bases each). Per germline, CDR1 WNHNN and CDR2 SYGVQD (reference sequence). CDR3 size: 16 residues. The V end lost 3 bases, the J end lost 2 bases, and 15 bases lay between the germline ends. CDR3 nucleotide sequence: TGCGCCAGCAGTGATATTTCGGGGGCGAACACAGATACGCAGTATTTT. Protein: CASSDISGANTDTQYF.

DNA of the CDR3: TGCGCCAGCAGCGCGGACAGGGGAATTAGGGCCACTGAAGCTTTCTTT. Protein: CASSADRGIRATEAFF. V and J are TRBV5-1 and TRBJ1-1; 9 bases are shared with TRBD1. This CDR3 has 16 amino acids. Germline-derived CDR1 and CDR2 are SGHRS and YFSETQ. The V segment lost 4 bases and the J segment 4 bases; nucleotides outside the gene matches: 11.

This rearrangement joins TRBV4-1 to TRBJ2-7; TRBD2 agrees at 15 bases. The CDR3 extends over 19 amino acids. Germline lookup yields CDR1 MGHRA and CDR2 YSYEKL. The V and J ends lost 0 bases and 0 bases, in that order; junction bases with no gene match: 6. The CDR3 here is CASSQEPPGLAGGSYEQYF. The CDR3 nucleotides are TGCGCCAGCAGCCAAGAGCCACCGGGACTAGCGGGGGGCTCCTACGAGCAGTACTTC.

This chain links TRBV27 with TRBJ1-1; no definite D call. Trimming cost V 4 bases and J 5 bases, with 20 bases left between them. The CDR3 contains 16 residues. The germline V gene has CDR1 MNHEY and CDR2 SMNVEV (reference sequence). The DNA of the CDR3 is TGTGCCAGCAGTTCCCTTCTTCGAGATAAGGAGACTGAAGCTTTCTTT. Translated: CASSSLLRDKETEAFF.

The chain employs TRBV29-1 and TRBJ2-1; TRBD1 matches at 12 bases. The CDR3 is made up of 19 amino acids. Germline loops: CDR1 SQVTM, CDR2 ANQGSEA. Losses at the gene ends were 7 bases for V and 4 bases for J; bases not matched to a gene: 20. CDR3 in DNA: TGCAGCGCGGGACCCGGGACAGGGGGCATGTGGGGTAATTACAATGAGCAGTTCTTC. Its translation: CSAGPGTGGMWGNYNEQFF.